These 7 T cell receptor beta chains were all obtained from the same sample, sequenced in a study of T cell clones after liver transplantation. Measured with immunoSEQ multiplex PCR; TCRdb has only the in-frame clones, and not every one. The table lists tens of thousands of clones, around four fifths of them singletons, with approximately 0.47% in the top ten. The sequencing used CD4+ T cells from blood, collected approximately 45 months after liver transplant. The receptors stem from a human patient who received a liver transplant. Some T cells may be transferred from the graft donor.

This clone was seen just once. This chain links TRBV7-5 with TRBJ2-5; the listed D gene, TRBD1, was not tested against the DNA. TRBV7-5 is an annotated pseudogene. The CDR3 totals 14 residues. The CDR3 nucleotides read TGTGTCAGAAGTCACGGACAGGGCCAAGAGACCCAGTACTTC. Protein product: CVRSHGQGQETQYF.

The table lists this clone with a few counts. The chain uses TRBV2 and TRBJ1-5, with D uncertain. CDR3 length: 13 residues. Trimming stripped 4 bases from V and 9 bases from J, with 13 bases between. CDR1 is SNHLY and CDR2 is FYNNEI in the germline V gene. CDR3 nucleotide sequence: TGTGCCAGCAGTGCGCAGTCCCGGGGGCCCCAGCATTTT. The encoded protein is CASSAQSRGPQHF.

The V and J genes are TRBV5-6 and TRBJ1-2; no firm D call. Looked up from germline, CDR1 is SGHDT and CDR2 is YYEEEE. V was pared by 4 bases and J by 0 bases, with 7 bases between. This CDR3 comprises 13 residues. In DNA form, the CDR3 reads TGTGCCAGCAGCCCGCCGACTAACTATGGCTACACCTTC. Its protein is CASSPPTNYGYTF.

V usage is TRBV19 and J usage is TRBJ2-2; 7 bases are shared with TRBD2. CDR1 LNHDA and CDR2 SQIVND come from the germline V gene (reference sequence). The CDR3 contains 16 residues. V trimming: 6 bases; J trimming: 5 bases; junction bases outside the gene matches: 12. CDR3 in amino acids: CASSPGSGTTTGELFF. CDR3 nucleotide sequence: TGTGCCAGTAGCCCGGGCTCCGGGACTACGACCGGGGAGCTGTTTTTT. The full variable domain, its missing parts supplied by reference TRBV19 and TRBJ2-2, is DGGITQSPKYLFRKEGQNVTLSCEQNLNHDAMYWYRQDPGQGLRLIYYSQIVNDFQKGDIAEGYSVSREKKESFPLTVTSAQKNPTAFYLCASSPGSGTTTGELFFGEGSRLTVL.

The chain employs TRBV18 and TRBJ1-2; D is uncertain. The germline V gene encodes CDR1 KGHSH and CDR2 LQKENI. V was pared by 2 bases and J by 2 bases, with 18 bases between. This CDR3 contains 17 residues. CDR3 sequence: CASSPMTNTLQNYGYTF. As DNA, the CDR3 is TGTGCCAGCTCACCAATGACAAACACTCTACAGAACTATGGCTACACCTTC.

This chain uses TRBV5-1 with TRBJ1-4; D ambiguous. CDR3 length equals 15 residues. The V end was cut by 0 bases, the J end by 0 bases, with 6 bases between. The germline CDR1 and CDR2 sequences are SGHRS and YFSETQ. CDR3: CASSLGSSTNEKLFF. CDR3 DNA sequence: TGCGCCAGCAGCTTGGGGAGCTCAACTAATGAAAAACTGTTTTTT.

Only a few counts were recorded for this clone. The J gene is TRBJ2-7, the V gene TRBV5-1; TRBD2 might be the D (6 bases). Germline CDR1 and CDR2: SGHRS and YFSETQ. CDR3 length equals 14 residues. V was cut by 5 bases and J by 2 bases, with 14 bases left in between. The CDR3 sequence is CASRLGGNTYEQYF. CDR3 sequence (DNA): TGCGCCAGCAGACTGGGCGGGAACACCTACGAGCAGTACTTC. The full variable domain, completed using reference TRBV5-1 and TRBJ2-7, is KAGVTQTPRYLIKTRGQQVTLSCSPISGHRSVSWYQQTPGQGLQFLFEYFSETQRNKGNFPGRFSGRQFSNSRSEMNVSTLELGDSALYLCASRLGGNTYEQYFGPGTRLTVT.